A selection of T cell receptor beta chains follows, all from one sample in a study of vaccination and CD4 T cells after COVID-19. TCRdb reanalysed the PCR reads using MiXCR and keeps one entry per CDR3 protein. The sample contains 5,000 or so distinct CDR3 sequences, about 40% of which appear only once. Their recognized antigens are unknown. Sequencing input: CD4+ T cells from blood, cultured in vitro. All receptors derive from a human donor in good health. CDR3s include the opening cysteine and the closing phenylalanine or tryptophan. The order of the fields is clone size, J gene, D gene, V gene, CDR3 DNA, CDR3 protein. D genes are given only for firm matches. Some rows have no size entry. The others give once, few or many, or a class for an expanded clone.

size: few
J: TRBJ2-6
D: -
V: TRBV12-3/TRBV12-4
DNA: TGTGCCAGCAGTTGGACCCCTTCTGGGGCCAACGTCCTGACTTTC
CDR3: CASSWTPSGANVLTF

size: few
J: TRBJ1-2
D: -
V: TRBV24-1
DNA: TGTGCCACCAGTGATGGGGTCGGCTACACCTTC
CDR3: CATSDGVGYTF

size: few
J: TRBJ1-3
D: TRBD1
V: TRBV20-1
DNA: TGCAGTGCTAGGGTTCGGGACAGGATGAGCTCTGGAAACACCATATATTTT
CDR3: CSARVRDRMSSGNTIYF

size: -
J: TRBJ2-3
D: TRBD1
V: TRBV20-1
DNA: TGCAGTGCTGTACAGGGGGAGACGCAGTATTTT
CDR3: CSAVQGETQYF

size: -
J: TRBJ1-6
D: -
V: TRBV7-2
DNA: TGTGCCAGCAGCCAGACTTCTAGGCCCCTCCACTTT
CDR3: CASSQTSRPLHF

size: -
J: TRBJ1-1
D: -
V: TRBV6-5
DNA: TGTGCCAGCAGTTACATAGGGGGCACTGAAGCTTTCTTT
CDR3: CASSYIGGTEAFF

size: few
J: TRBJ2-7
D: -
V: TRBV21-1
DNA: TGTGCCAGCAGCGGCAAACCGTTCGGGTATGAGGACGAGCAGTACTTC
CDR3: CASSGKPFGYEDEQYF

size: -
J: TRBJ2-6
D: -
V: TRBV15
DNA: TGTGCCACCAGCACCAGGGACTCTGGGGCCAACGTCCTGACTTTC
CDR3: CATSTRDSGANVLTF

size: -
J: TRBJ1-1
D: TRBD1
V: TRBV12-3/TRBV12-4
DNA: TGTGCCACCACAGGGGGATTGAACACTGAAGCTTTCTTT
CDR3: CATTGGLNTEAFF

size: -
J: TRBJ2-7
D: -
V: TRBV7-4
DNA: TGTGCCAGCAGCGTAGCGGTGGGGGGGGCTAGGTACTTC
CDR3: CASSVAVGGARYF

size: -
J: TRBJ2-5
D: -
V: TRBV19
DNA: TGTGCCAGTAGTATGACAGCCAACCAAGAGACCCAGTACTTC
CDR3: CASSMTANQETQYF

size: few
J: TRBJ1-6
D: -
V: TRBV20-1
DNA: TGCAGTGCTAGAGTAGTCGGTTTTAATTCACCCCTCCACTTT
CDR3: CSARVVGFNSPLHF